These T cell receptor beta chains were read from a single sample in a study of CD8 T cells in ankylosing spondylitis. TCRdb re-called the 5' RACE reads through MiXCR, storing one row per CDR3 protein. The profile shows 700,000 to 1,000,000 distinct CDR3 sequences, 10% to 15% of them singletons. The sample taken for sequencing was blood, either unsorted or a sorted T cell fraction (not recorded which). Receptors were obtained from a male donor with ankylosing spondylitis. Each CDR3 is given with its conserved first and last residue. Each record gives: J gene, D gene, V gene, clone size, CDR3 protein, CDR3 DNA. D genes are given only for firm matches. A row's size may be missing; if present it is once, few, many or a size class.

J: TRBJ1-1
D: -
V: TRBV18
size: -
CDR3: CASSPPGSTRNTEAFF
DNA: TGTGCCAGCTCACCACCAGGGTCAACTCGGAACACTGAAGCTTTCTTT

J: TRBJ2-1
D: -
V: TRBV6-2/TRBV6-3
size: few
CDR3: CASSYLRRLTNEQFF
DNA: TGTGCCAGCAGTTACTTGAGGCGCCTGACCAATGAGCAGTTCTTC

J: TRBJ1-1
D: -
V: TRBV6-2/TRBV6-3
size: -
CDR3: CASTLMGRLNTEAFF
DNA: TGTGCCAGCACTCTGATGGGACGCCTGAACACTGAAGCTTTCTTT

J: TRBJ1-4
D: -
V: TRBV28
size: -
CDR3: CASQGNDEKLFF
DNA: TGTGCCAGCCAGGGGAATGATGAAAAACTGTTTTTT

J: TRBJ1-4
D: -
V: TRBV29-1
size: many
CDR3: CSVVGHLGREKLFF
DNA: TGCAGCGTTGTAGGGCACCTAGGGAGGGAAAAACTGTTTTTT

J: TRBJ2-4
D: TRBD2
V: TRBV27
size: -
CDR3: CASSRGRFENIQYF
DNA: TGTGCCAGCAGTCGCGGGAGATTTGAAAACATTCAGTACTTC

J: TRBJ1-4
D: -
V: TRBV4-3
size: few
CDR3: CASSQERKTDEKLFF
DNA: TGCGCCAGCAGCCAAGAGCGCAAGACCGATGAAAAACTGTTTTTT

J: TRBJ2-3
D: TRBD2
V: TRBV7-2
size: -
CDR3: CASSSGLAWGDTQYF
DNA: TGTGCCAGCAGCTCGGGACTAGCGTGGGGAGATACGCAGTATTTT

J: TRBJ2-1
D: TRBD2
V: TRBV10-3
size: -
CDR3: CAISKVTTSGHNEQFF
DNA: TGTGCCATCAGTAAGGTCACGACTAGCGGCCACAATGAGCAGTTCTTC

J: TRBJ2-1
D: -
V: TRBV29-1
size: -
CDR3: CSVRGPQVEQFF
DNA: TGCAGCGTCAGGGGCCCCCAGGTTGAGCAGTTCTTC

J: TRBJ2-2
D: -
V: TRBV15
size: many
CDR3: CATSSRGEWGQKNTGELFF
DNA: TGTGCCACCAGCAGCCGGGGGGAGTGGGGACAGAAGAACACCGGGGAGCTGTTTTTT

J: TRBJ1-3
D: -
V: TRBV29-1
size: many
CDR3: CSVNPGNGNTIYF
DNA: TGCAGCGTTAACCCAGGGAACGGAAACACCATATATTTT

J: TRBJ2-1
D: TRBD1
V: TRBV10-3
size: -
CDR3: CAIRSDRADNEQFF
DNA: TGTGCCATCAGGTCGGACAGGGCAGACAATGAGCAGTTCTTC

J: TRBJ2-5
D: -
V: TRBV5-6
size: few
CDR3: CASSWGLEETQYF
DNA: TGTGCCAGCAGCTGGGGGTTGGAAGAGACCCAGTACTTC

J: TRBJ2-3
D: -
V: TRBV29-1
size: many
CDR3: CSVESGRETRVEDTQYF
DNA: TGCAGCGTTGAGTCTGGACGGGAGACTAGAGTAGAAGATACGCAGTATTTT

J: TRBJ1-1
D: TRBD1
V: TRBV4-2
size: few
CDR3: CASSQGDSAEAFF
DNA: TGTGCCAGCAGCCAGGGGGACAGTGCTGAAGCTTTCTTT

J: TRBJ1-1
D: TRBD1
V: TRBV7-2
size: many
CDR3: CASSPRDSMNTEAFF
DNA: TGTGCCAGCAGCCCTCGGGACAGCATGAACACTGAAGCTTTCTTT

J: TRBJ2-1
D: -
V: TRBV7-2
size: many
CDR3: CASSLAGNNEQFF
DNA: TGTGCCAGCAGCTTAGCAGGAAACAATGAGCAGTTCTTC

J: TRBJ2-5
D: -
V: TRBV6-5
size: -
CDR3: CASSYTAAMVQYF
DNA: TGTGCCAGCAGTTACACGGCCGCCATGGTCCAGTACTTC